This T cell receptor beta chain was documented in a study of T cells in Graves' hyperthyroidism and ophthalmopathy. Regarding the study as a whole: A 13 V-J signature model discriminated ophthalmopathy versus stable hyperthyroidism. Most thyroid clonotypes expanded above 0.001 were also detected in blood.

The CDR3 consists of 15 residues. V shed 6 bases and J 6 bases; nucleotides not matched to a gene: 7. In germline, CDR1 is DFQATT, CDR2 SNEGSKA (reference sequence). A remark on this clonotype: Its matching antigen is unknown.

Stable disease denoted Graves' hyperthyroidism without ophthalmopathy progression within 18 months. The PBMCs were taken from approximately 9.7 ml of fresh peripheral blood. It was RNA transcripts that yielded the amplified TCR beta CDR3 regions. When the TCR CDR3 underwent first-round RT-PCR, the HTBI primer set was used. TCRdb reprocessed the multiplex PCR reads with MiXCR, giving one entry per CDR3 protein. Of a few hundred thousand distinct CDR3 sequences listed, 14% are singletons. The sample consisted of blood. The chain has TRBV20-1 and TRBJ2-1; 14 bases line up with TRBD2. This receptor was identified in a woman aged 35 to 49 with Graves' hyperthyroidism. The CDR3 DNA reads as TGCAGTGCGCCGGGACTAGCGGGAGCGGTCAATGAGCAGTTCTTC. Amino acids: CSAPGLAGAVNEQFF.